This T cell receptor (beta chain) was identified in a study of Graves' ophthalmopathy and Graves' hyperthyroidism. Across the whole study: Samples of peripheral blood were obtained at initial diagnosis, prior to treatment of any kind.

Germline V gene data show CDR1 as SGHRS and CDR2 as YFSETQ. The V gene end was trimmed by 5 bases and the J gene end by 4 bases; junction bases not matched to a gene: 5. This CDR3 comprises 13 residues. RNA transcripts were the source from which TCR beta CDR3 regions were amplified. RT-PCR with HTBI primers came first, then second-round multiplex PCR. TCRdb re-called the multiplex PCR reads through MiXCR, storing one row per CDR3 protein. The data show under 250,000 distinct CDR3 sequences, around 30% seen once. Comment on this clonotype: Antigen: not known.

Study-level results: Also, most clonotypes expanded in the thyroid above 0.001 frequency appeared in blood.

Sequencing was carried out using peripheral blood. The TCR originated in a man aged 50 to 60 with Graves' ophthalmopathy. The chain employs TRBV5-1 and TRBJ1-1; the match to TRBD1 covers 7 bases. CDR3 loop: CASRFDRATEAFF. The CDR3 bases are TGCGCCAGCAGGTTTGACAGGGCCACTGAAGCTTTCTTT.